The source of this T cell receptor (beta chain) is a study of cytomegalovirus exposure and HLA in healthy donors. Study findings and constraints: Through in vitro validation, three CMV-associated chains were shown to be specific for CMV antigens. In a later analysis, a genetic analysis reported fewer productive-TCR N-insertions in an Asian-associated ancestry cluster than the cohort average.

Trimming took 3 bases from V and 7 from J; bases not matched to a gene: 9. The CDR3 consists of 14 residues. The germline V gene has CDR1 SGDLS and CDR2 YYNGEE. Only one count was recorded for this clone. No antigen is known for it. The PCR contained 60 Vbeta and 13 Jbeta primers. The method was immunoSEQ multiplex PCR; TCRdb's version includes in-frame clones alone and lacks a portion of them. The sample has 120,000 to 150,000 clones, approximately 68% seen once. Sequencing was carried out using PBMCs. The J gene is TRBJ1-1, the V gene TRBV9; 7 bases agree with TRBD1. This sequence was found in a man in his forties or fifties in good health and CMV-seronegative. The CDR3 region is CASSAPMTGSEAFF. DNA of the CDR3: TGTGCCAGCAGCGCGCCTATGACAGGGAGTGAAGCTTTCTTT.